The present TCR beta chain was sequenced within a study of T cells after yellow fever vaccination. In this sample, this clonotype turned up many times. TCRdb re-derived calls from the 5' RACE reads in MiXCR, one entry per CDR3 protein. This table has around 310,000 distinct CDR3 sequences, approximately 3.8% appearing once. The sequenced sample was PBMCs, obtained on the day of the yellow fever booster vaccination. The source of this sequence is a man between 18 and 29 years old who received the YFV17D yellow fever vaccine.

CDR3 in DNA: TGCAGCGTTTCCCGTTCCTCTGGAAACACCATATATTTT. It yields the protein CSVSRSSGNTIYF. The chain uses TRBV29-1 and TRBJ1-3, with D hard to call. Germline values: CDR1 SQVTM, CDR2 ANQGSEA. The CDR3 contains 13 residues. Between the trimmed V and J ends, which lost 5 bases and 0 bases, there was a span of 8 bases.